These 26 T cell receptor beta chains were all obtained from the same sample, sequenced in a study of read filtering for tumor transcriptome and immune sequencing. From approximately 430 ng of RNA, a library with molecular barcoded alpha/delta and beta/gamma adaptors was made. TCRdb called the reads again in MiXCR, with one record for every CDR3 protein. The data show 100,000 to 150,000 distinct CDR3 sequences, 10% to 15% seen once. The source material was a population of CD138-negative cells sorted from bone marrow. The receptors originated from a donor aged 40 or over with multiple myeloma.

This clonotype was seen repeatedly, ten times or more. The CDR3 nucleotides read TGCGCCAGCAGCTTGAGAGGGGGCACTGAAGCTTTCTTT. This encodes CASSLRGGTEAFF. The chain joins TRBV5-1 to TRBJ1-1; TRBD1 is a possible D gene (6 bases). Germline CDR1 and CDR2: SGHRS and YFSETQ. The CDR3 totals 13 residues. V lost 1 base to trimming and J lost 4 bases, with 8 bases between them.

This clonotype was detected many times. The gene calls are TRBV7-2 and TRBJ2-7; TRBD2 agrees at 14 bases. The CDR3 has 16 residues. The germline gives CDR1 SGHTA, CDR2 FQGNSA. Trimming took 4 bases from V and 4 from J; bases not matched to a gene: 6. CDR3 residues: CASSSGLAGGGYEQYF. The CDR3, as DNA: TGTGCCAGCAGCTCCGGACTAGCGGGAGGAGGGTACGAGCAGTACTTC. The whole variable domain, remainder taken from reference TRBV7-2 and TRBJ2-7, is GAGVSQSPSNKVTEKGKDVELRCDPISGHTALYWYRQSLGQGLEFLIYFQGNSAPDKSGLPSDRFSAERTGGSVSTLTIQRTQQEDSAVYLCASSSGLAGGGYEQYFGPGTRLTVT.

Worth noting for this clonotype: Since the CDR3 does not end with the conserved phenylalanine or tryptophan, this likely comes from a read error. The rearrangement joins TRBV7-2 to TRBJ2-1; 8 nucleotides align to TRBD2. CDR1 and CDR2 from the germline V gene are SGHTA and FQGNSA. With V trimmed by 10 bases and J by 8 bases, 10 bases remained unmatched. This CDR3 has 13 amino acids. CDR3 sequence (DNA): TGTGCCAACCGGAATAGCGGGGTCGATGAGCAGTTCTTG. This sequence encodes CANRNSGVDEQFL.

This clonotype has a count of ten or more. The chain employs TRBV20-1 and TRBJ2-2, with TRBD2 identical over 7 bases. V dropped 0 bases and J dropped 4; count of bases not matched to a gene: 5. The CDR3 runs 15 residues. CDR1 is DFQATT, CDR2 SNEGSKA, per germline (reference sequence). This CDR3 reads CSAREGGRVTGELFF. The CDR3 DNA is TGCAGTGCTAGAGAAGGAGGGAGGGTCACCGGGGAGCTGTTTTTT.

The chain is built from TRBV6-6 and TRBJ2-7; 8 nucleotides align to TRBD1. With 5 bases clipped from V and 2 bases from J, the junction kept 2 bases outside the gene matches. CDR1 and CDR2 from the germline V gene are MNHNY and SVGAGI (reference sequence). The length of the CDR3 is 13 residues. The CDR3 coding sequence is TGTGCCAGCAGTGAGACAGGGGCCTACGAGCAGTACTTC. Translating gives CASSETGAYEQYF.

As for this clonotype: A much larger clone lies a single base off, so this may be a read error. The gene calls are TRBV6-1 and TRBJ2-1; 8 bases fit TRBD2. Trimming removed 4 bases from V and 12 bases from J; junction bases left unmatched: 8. The CDR3 contains 13 residues. Germline lookup yields CDR1 MNHNS and CDR2 SASEGT. The CDR3: CASSASGTRGQFF. For the CDR3, the DNA is TGTGCCAGCAGTGCGTCGGGGACTAGGGGGCAGTTCTTC.

On this clonotype itself: Being one base from a much bigger clone, this may be a read error. The chain joins TRBV18 to TRBJ2-3, with D perhaps matching TRBD2 (5 bases). Germline V gene lookup returns CDR1 KGHSH and CDR2 LQKENI. The CDR3 has 15 residues. For the CDR3, the DNA is TGTGCCAGCTCACCCCTGCGGTCGGGGTCAGATGCGCAGTATTTT. Translated, it gives CASSPLRSGSDAQYF.

J is TRBJ2-1 and V is TRBV11-2; D gene uncertain. Trimming took 6 bases from V and 0 from J, leaving 12 bases between them. The germline V gene encodes CDR1 SGHAT and CDR2 FQNNGV. CDR3 length: 15 amino acids. The chain's CDR3 is CASSYGGDSYNEQFF. As DNA, the CDR3 is TGTGCCAGCAGTTACGGTGGGGACTCCTACAATGAGCAGTTCTTC.

This clonotype was observed a single time. A much larger clone is a single base away; this may be a read error. This chain connects TRBV20-1 to TRBJ2-5, with D possibly TRBD2 on 7 matching bases. The CDR3 is 15 residues long. Germline V gene data show CDR1 as DFQATT and CDR2 as SNEGSKA (reference sequence). The V end lost 2 bases, the J end lost 4 bases, and 17 bases lay between the germline ends. The DNA for the CDR3 is TGCAGTGCTAGATTAGGACGGGGGGCGCGAGAGACCCAGTACTTC. This gives the protein CSARLGRGARETQYF.

To note about this clonotype: A much more abundant neighbour one base away suggests this may be a read error. The V and J genes are TRBV6-5 and TRBJ2-7; D is uncertain. CDR3 length equals 15 residues. The germline CDR1 and CDR2 sequences are MNHEY and SVGAGI. Written as DNA, the CDR3 is TGTGCCAGCAGTTCCACGAGGACCAGCAACTACGGGCAGTACTTC. It codes for CASSSTRTSNYGQYF.

This clonotype was detected ten times or more. V gene TRBV11-1 combines with J gene TRBJ2-6; TRBD1 agrees at 12 bases. CDR1 is SGHAT and CDR2 is FQDESV in the germline V gene (reference sequence). V trimming: 7 bases; J trimming: 2 bases; junction bases outside the gene matches: 9. This CDR3 is 18 amino acids long. The CDR3 bases are TGTGCCAGCAACTGGGCGGGACAGGGGGCGCCTGGGGCCAACGTCCTGACTTTC. Its translation is CASNWAGQGAPGANVLTF.

This clonotype appeared a few times. An end of the junction differs from the germline gene, which may be a read error. This chain uses TRBV7-7 with TRBJ2-2, with 9 bases that match TRBD1. The germline V gene encodes CDR1 SSHAT and CDR2 FNYEAQ (reference sequence). CDR3 length: 17 residues. CDR3 sequence: CASSLTPGQGNTGELFF. The CDR3 coding sequence is TGTGCTAGCAGCTTAACCCCGGGACAGGGAAATACCGGGGAGCTGTTTTTT.

This clonotype appeared many times. The chain joins TRBV3-1 to TRBJ1-4, with 9 bases matching TRBD1. There are 14 residues in the CDR3. The V gene's germline CDR1 is LGHDT and CDR2 YNNKEL (reference sequence). V shed 4 bases and J 7 bases; nucleotides not matched to a gene: 4. CDR3 bases: TGTGCCAGCAGCCCCGGGACAGGGTTTGAAAAACTGTTTTTT. Translating gives CASSPGTGFEKLFF.

This clonotype showed up many times. The chain combines TRBV7-2 with TRBJ1-6; 7 nucleotides match TRBD1. The CDR3 runs to 15 residues. Per germline, CDR1 SGHTA and CDR2 FQGNSA. With 5 bases clipped from V and 4 bases from J, the junction kept 5 bases outside the gene matches. CDR3 region: CASSQWDSYNSPLHF. CDR3 coding DNA: TGTGCCAGCAGCCAATGGGACAGTTATAATTCACCCCTCCACTTT. Together with reference TRBV7-2 and TRBJ1-6, the CDR3 gives the full variable domain: GAGVSQSPSNKVTEKGKDVELRCDPISGHTALYWYRQSLGQGLEFLIYFQGNSAPDKSGLPSDRFSAERTGGSVSTLTIQRTQQEDSAVYLCASSQWDSYNSPLHFGNGTRLTVT.

The V call is TRBV7-9, the J call TRBJ2-7; D remains unclear. This CDR3 spans 12 amino acids. Trimming took off 2 bases at V and 6 bases at J, with 8 bases between the two ends. Germline assignment: CDR1 SEHNR and CDR2 FQNEAQ (reference sequence). CDR3 DNA: TGTGCCAGCAGCTTAATATCGGGCGAGCAGTACTTC. Encoded protein: CASSLISGEQYF.

The table lists this clonotype with a few counts. A much larger clonotype is one base distant, so this may be a read error. The CDR3 region is CASGTTGRNQPQYF. The DNA of the CDR3 is TGTGCTAGTGGCACGACAGGGAGGAATCAGCCCCAGTATTTT. The V call is TRBV12-5, the J call TRBJ1-5, with D perhaps matching TRBD1 (7 bases). The J call is in doubt because the DNA end fits TRBJ2-3 better. The CDR3 is 14 amino acids. The V gene's germline CDR1 is LGHNT and CDR2 FRNRAP.

Turning to this clonotype: An end of the junction differs from the germline gene, which may be a read error. The chain recombines TRBV7-2 with TRBJ2-1, with D hard to call. CDR1 SGHTA and CDR2 FQGNSA come from the germline V gene. The CDR3 is made up of 14 amino acids. The DNA of the CDR3 is TGTGCCAGCAGCTTATTTGGCTCCTACAATGAGCAGTTATTC. This sequence encodes CASSLFGSYNEQLF.

This clonotype was counted ten times or more. This chain joins TRBV20-1 and TRBJ2-3; 13 bases map to TRBD2. Germline CDR1 and CDR2: DFQATT and SNEGSKA (reference sequence). J was trimmed by 3 bases and V by 5 bases; bases with no gene match: 5. There are 15 residues in the CDR3. This CDR3 reads CSASGLAGETDTQYF. The CDR3 nucleotides read TGCAGTGCTTCAGGACTAGCGGGAGAAACAGATACGCAGTATTTT.

This clonotype came up a few times. This may be a read error, as it is one base from a much larger clone. The V and J genes are TRBV2 and TRBJ1-4, with 11 bases identical to TRBD1. Germline loops: CDR1 SNHLY, CDR2 FYNNEI. The CDR3 extends over 16 amino acids. The CDR3 DNA reads as TGTGCCAGCAGTCTGGACAGGGGGCTACCTAATGAAAAACGGTTTTTT. Protein sequence: CASSLDRGLPNEKRFF.

This clonotype was seen many times. J is TRBJ1-2 and V is TRBV20-1; maybe TRBD1 (5 bases). CDR3 length: 14 amino acids. Germline V lookup: CDR1 DFQATT, CDR2 SNEGSKA (reference sequence). V was cut by 6 bases and J by 2 bases, with 16 bases left in between. In DNA, the CDR3 is TGCAGTGCCCTGGGTCTGGGGCAAAACTATGGCTACACCTTC. Encoded protein: CSALGLGQNYGYTF.

This clonotype was detected ten times or more. This sequence joins TRBV5-1 and TRBJ2-5, with a tentative D call TRBD1 (7 bases). Germline loops: CDR1 SGHRS, CDR2 YFSETQ. V gave up 2 bases and J gave up 4 bases, with 12 bases separating them. The CDR3 length is 14 residues. CDR3 DNA: TGCGCCAGCAGCTTCTACAGGGGAGGAGAGACCCAGTACTTC. Protein product: CASSFYRGGETQYF. The full variable domain, its missing parts supplied by reference TRBV5-1 and TRBJ2-5, is KAGVTQTPRYLIKTRGQQVTLSCSPISGHRSVSWYQQTPGQGLQFLFEYFSETQRNKGNFPGRFSGRQFSNSRSEMNVSTLELGDSALYLCASSFYRGGETQYFGPGTRLLVL.

The chain couples TRBV18 to TRBJ2-7, with 10 bases aligning to TRBD1. J gave up 6 bases and V 2 bases, and 1 base lay outside the gene matches. The CDR3 is 13 amino acids. Germline CDR1 reads KGHSH; CDR2 reads LQKENI. This CDR3 is CASSPRDRGEQYF. In DNA form, the CDR3 reads TGTGCCAGCTCACCAAGGGACAGGGGCGAGCAGTACTTC.

This clonotype has ten or more counts. Here the CDR3 DNA reads TGCGCCAGCAGCTTGGATGGGGACCTTACGGGTGAGCAGTTCTTC. This sequence encodes CASSLDGDLTGEQFF. The rearrangement links TRBV5-1 to TRBJ2-1; perhaps D is TRBD1 or TRBD2 (5 bases each). CDR1 SGHRS and CDR2 YFSETQ come from the germline V gene. The CDR3 totals 15 residues. V lost 0 bases and J 9 bases, leaving 16 bases between the germline ends.

The V gene is TRBV9, the J gene TRBJ2-1, with 8 positions matching TRBD2. The germline V gene has CDR1 SGDLS and CDR2 YYNGEE. The J segment lost 6 bases and the V segment lost 2 bases, leaving 7 bases of the junction unmatched. The CDR3 contains 15 residues. The CDR3 DNA reads as TGTGCCAGCAGCGTGGGCGGGAGGAGTCGCAATGAGCAGTTCTTC. Residues: CASSVGGRSRNEQFF.

The count of this clonotype is one. This sequence may be a read error, since a much larger clone differs from it by one base. The rearrangement joins TRBV2 to TRBJ1-5; D may be TRBD1 (5 bases). The germline V gene encodes CDR1 SNHLY and CDR2 FYNNEI. CDR3 length: 15 residues. Trimming removed 4 bases from V and 4 bases from J, with 14 bases in between. The CDR3 reads CASSGTSGTNQPQHF. In nucleotides, the CDR3 is TGTGCCAGCAGTGGAACCTCGGGGACGAATCAGCCCCAGCATTTT.

This clonotype appeared many times. CDR3 nucleotide sequence: TGTGCCAGCAGCTTGATGGGACCTAATGAAAAACTGTTTTTT. Its protein is CASSLMGPNEKLFF. V usage is TRBV7-9 and J usage is TRBJ1-4, with D possibly being TRBD1 (5 bases). From germline, CDR1 is SEHNR and CDR2 FQNEAQ (reference sequence). The length of the CDR3 is 14 residues. V was trimmed by 3 bases and J by 3 bases, leaving 8 bases between them.